The clone carrying this T cell receptor beta chain was seen at least ten times. Its cognate antigen is unknown. Trimming removed 5 bases from V and 5 bases from J, with 18 bases in between. The germline V gene encodes CDR1 MNHEY and CDR2 SMNVEV (reference sequence). This CDR3 has 15 amino acids. This record comes from a study of T cells in Graves' hyperthyroidism and ophthalmopathy. Findings and caveats of the study: Blood held most thyroid clonotypes expanded above 0.001 frequency.

RNA transcripts yielded amplified TCR beta CDR3 regions. The HTBI set primed first-round TCR CDR3 RT-PCR. TCRdb itself ran the multiplex PCR reads through MiXCR, one entry per CDR3 protein. There are 500,000 to 600,000 distinct CDR3 sequences in the sample; 46% occur only once, and about 20% lies in the top ten. The chain recombines TRBV27 with TRBJ2-5; D gene ambiguous. Sample: peripheral blood or thyroid tissue (not recorded which). The source is an adult woman with Graves' disease, either hyperthyroidism or ophthalmopathy (not recorded which). CDR3 DNA sequence: TGTGCCAGCAGTCCCAGCCCTCAGCCCTCGGAGACCCAGTACTTC. Translated: CASSPSPQPSETQYF.